A single sample gave rise to the 2 T cell receptor beta chains below, sequenced in a study of blood T cell repertoires in COVID-19. Some clones are missing from TCRdb's copy, which holds only in-frame ones; the method was immunoSEQ multiplex PCR. The repertoire holds about 300,000 clones, with about nine tenths as singletons. The sequencing input was peripheral blood. The receptor source for this set is a woman aged 50 to 60 with COVID-19, enrolled during active disease.

The chain uses TRBV10-3 and TRBJ1-3; tentative D call: TRBD1 (6 bases). Trimming removed 5 bases at V and 0 bases at J, with 14 bases between. The germline V gene encodes CDR1 ENHRY and CDR2 SYGVKD. The CDR3 spans 16 residues. The CDR3 is CAISLQGAFSGNTIYF. The CDR3 DNA follows: TGTGCCATCAGTTTACAGGGTGCCTTCTCTGGAAACACCATATATTTT.

The rearrangement uses TRBV13 and TRBJ2-1; no firm D call. Germline CDR1 and CDR2: PRHDT and FYEKMQ (reference sequence). Between the trimmed V and J ends, which lost 5 bases and 6 bases, there was a span of 8 bases. The CDR3 totals 12 residues. CDR3 sequence (DNA): TGTGCCAGCAGCCTCGGTGTCAATGAGCAGTTCTTC. The encoded protein is CASSLGVNEQFF.